The rows below give T cell receptor beta chains drawn from one sample of a study of T-cell reconstitution after alpha-beta-depleted transplantation in children. One entry per CDR3 protein results from TCRdb running MiXCR on the PCR reads. The sample has almost 600,000 distinct CDR3 sequences, more than 20% seen once; the top ten hold 35% to 40%. The sequencing here drew on PBMCs, taken before TCRalphabeta/CD19-depleted stem cell transplant. The receptors were gathered from a boy younger than two with Wiskott-Aldrich syndrome, due to receive a stem cell transplant. CDR3s include the opening cysteine and the closing phenylalanine or tryptophan. The order of the fields is CDR3 protein, CDR3 DNA, V gene, J gene, D gene, clone size. A D gene is named only where the DNA matches it firmly. Expanded clones are given a class, and other clones once, few, many or no size at all.

CDR3 protein: CASSWDLPYEQYF
CDR3 DNA: TGCGCCAGCAGCTGGGACTTACCCTACGAGCAGTACTTC
V gene: TRBV5-1
J gene: TRBJ2-7
D gene: -
clone size: -

CDR3 protein: CASSPTSGGPDTQYF
CDR3 DNA: TGTGCCAGCAGCCCAACTAGCGGGGGGCCAGATACGCAGTATTTT
V gene: TRBV5-6
J gene: TRBJ2-3
D gene: TRBD2
clone size: -

CDR3 protein: CASSLRGGPGELFF
CDR3 DNA: TGTGCCAGCAGTCTCCGAGGGGGCCCCGGGGAGCTGTTTTTT
V gene: TRBV27
J gene: TRBJ2-2
D gene: TRBD1
clone size: -

CDR3 protein: CSARVFGLAGNYEQYF
CDR3 DNA: TGCAGTGCTAGAGTATTCGGACTAGCGGGCAACTACGAGCAGTACTTC
V gene: TRBV20-1
J gene: TRBJ2-7
D gene: TRBD2
clone size: few

CDR3 protein: CASSFMPETNYGYTF
CDR3 DNA: TGCGCCAGCAGCTTTATGCCCGAAACTAACTATGGCTACACCTTC
V gene: TRBV5-1
J gene: TRBJ1-2
D gene: -
clone size: few

CDR3 protein: CASSLGDSSNQPQHF
CDR3 DNA: TGTGCCAGCAGCTTAGGGGACAGCAGCAATCAGCCCCAGCATTTT
V gene: TRBV7-9
J gene: TRBJ1-5
D gene: TRBD1
clone size: few

CDR3 protein: CASSKGLPGLRLSGELFF
CDR3 DNA: TGTGCCAGCAGCAAGGGACTCCCGGGACTAAGGCTATCCGGGGAGCTGTTTTTT
V gene: TRBV11-2
J gene: TRBJ2-2
D gene: TRBD2
clone size: few

CDR3 protein: CATSDRTGPNSSYEQYF
CDR3 DNA: TGTGCCACCAGTGACCGGACAGGGCCGAATAGCTCCTACGAGCAGTACTTC
V gene: TRBV24-1
J gene: TRBJ2-7
D gene: TRBD1
clone size: few

CDR3 protein: CSADSPSSYNEQFF
CDR3 DNA: TGCAGTGCTGACAGTCCCTCCTCCTACAATGAGCAGTTCTTC
V gene: TRBV20-1
J gene: TRBJ2-1
D gene: -
clone size: few

CDR3 protein: CASSPRDGWDQPQHF
CDR3 DNA: TGTGCCAGCAGCCCCCGGGACGGATGGGATCAGCCCCAGCATTTT
V gene: TRBV7-6
J gene: TRBJ1-5
D gene: -
clone size: -

CDR3 protein: CASSIGDRYTGELFF
CDR3 DNA: TGTGCCAGTAGTATTGGGGACAGGTACACCGGGGAGCTGTTTTTT
V gene: TRBV19
J gene: TRBJ2-2
D gene: TRBD1
clone size: -

CDR3 protein: CASSTDRVQPQHF
CDR3 DNA: TGTGCCAGTAGCACTGACAGAGTTCAGCCCCAGCATTTT
V gene: TRBV19
J gene: TRBJ1-5
D gene: -
clone size: -

CDR3 protein: CSALGQLMNTEAFF
CDR3 DNA: TGCAGCGCTTTGGGACAGCTCATGAACACTGAAGCTTTCTTT
V gene: TRBV29-1
J gene: TRBJ1-1
D gene: TRBD1
clone size: few

CDR3 protein: CAISESIAGAPETQYF
CDR3 DNA: TGTGCCATCAGTGAGTCGATAGCGGGTGCCCCGGAGACCCAGTACTTC
V gene: TRBV10-3
J gene: TRBJ2-5
D gene: TRBD2
clone size: -

CDR3 protein: CASSLKGLTNTGELFF
CDR3 DNA: TGTGCCAGCAGCTTGAAGGGTCTAACTAACACCGGGGAGCTGTTTTTT
V gene: TRBV5-6
J gene: TRBJ2-2
D gene: -
clone size: -

CDR3 protein: CASSFASKRTGELFF
CDR3 DNA: TGTGCCAGCAGTTTTGCTAGTAAACGCACCGGGGAGCTGTTTTTT
V gene: TRBV12-3/TRBV12-4
J gene: TRBJ2-2
D gene: -
clone size: once

CDR3 protein: CASSPIAGERHEQYF
CDR3 DNA: TGTGCCAGCAGCCCTATAGCGGGAGAACGACACGAGCAGTACTTC
V gene: TRBV5-6
J gene: TRBJ2-7
D gene: TRBD2
clone size: -

CDR3 protein: CASSPNSGNQPQHF
CDR3 DNA: TGTGCCAGCTCACCTAACTCAGGGAATCAGCCCCAGCATTTT
V gene: TRBV18
J gene: TRBJ1-5
D gene: -
clone size: few

CDR3 protein: CSGEVYNEQFF
CDR3 DNA: TGCAGCGGTGAGGTCTACAATGAGCAGTTCTTC
V gene: TRBV29-1
J gene: TRBJ2-1
D gene: -
clone size: -

CDR3 protein: CASSRPPRNYGYTF
CDR3 DNA: TGTGCCAGCAGCCGACCGCCGCGTAACTATGGCTACACCTTC
V gene: TRBV5-5
J gene: TRBJ1-2
D gene: -
clone size: few

CDR3 protein: CSARTGNIQYF
CDR3 DNA: TGCAGTGCAAGGACAGGAAACATTCAGTACTTC
V gene: TRBV20-1
J gene: TRBJ2-4
D gene: TRBD1
clone size: many

CDR3 protein: CSDGGYTF
CDR3 DNA: TGCAGCGACGGAGGCTACACCTTC
V gene: TRBV29-1
J gene: TRBJ1-2
D gene: -
clone size: few

CDR3 protein: CSASRAGGFHEQYF
CDR3 DNA: TGCAGTGCTAGTAGAGCGGGAGGGTTCCACGAGCAGTACTTC
V gene: TRBV20-1
J gene: TRBJ2-7
D gene: TRBD2
clone size: many

CDR3 protein: CASSLAWGSGRAYEQYF
CDR3 DNA: TGCGCCAGCAGCTTGGCCTGGGGTAGCGGGAGGGCCTACGAGCAGTACTTC
V gene: TRBV5-1
J gene: TRBJ2-7
D gene: TRBD2
clone size: few

CDR3 protein: CAISVLHGGPTDTQYF
CDR3 DNA: TGTGCCATCAGTGTCTTGCATGGGGGGCCCACAGATACGCAGTATTTT
V gene: TRBV10-3
J gene: TRBJ2-3
D gene: -
clone size: few

CDR3 protein: CASSFTDPYQETQYF
CDR3 DNA: TGTGCCAGCAGTTTTACGGACCCGTACCAAGAGACCCAGTACTTC
V gene: TRBV28
J gene: TRBJ2-5
D gene: -
clone size: -

CDR3 protein: CAISDPDRGGQETQYF
CDR3 DNA: TGTGCCATCAGTGACCCAGACAGGGGTGGCCAAGAGACCCAGTACTTC
V gene: TRBV10-3
J gene: TRBJ2-5
D gene: TRBD1
clone size: few

CDR3 protein: CASSLAPPGSGDEQFF
CDR3 DNA: TGCGCCAGCAGCTTGGCCCCGCCGGGTAGTGGTGATGAGCAGTTCTTC
V gene: TRBV5-1
J gene: TRBJ2-1
D gene: -
clone size: -

CDR3 protein: CSARDLTGTNEQFF
CDR3 DNA: TGCAGTGCTAGAGATTTAACAGGGACTAATGAGCAGTTCTTC
V gene: TRBV20-1
J gene: TRBJ2-1
D gene: -
clone size: few

CDR3 protein: CASSLGLAGAGNTGELFF
CDR3 DNA: TGTGCCAGCAGCTTAGGACTAGCGGGAGCGGGCAACACCGGGGAGCTGTTTTTT
V gene: TRBV7-6
J gene: TRBJ2-2
D gene: TRBD2
clone size: -

CDR3 protein: CASSYGHSYEQYF
CDR3 DNA: TGTGCCAGCAGTTACGGACACTCCTACGAGCAGTACTTC
V gene: TRBV12-3/TRBV12-4
J gene: TRBJ2-7
D gene: -
clone size: -

CDR3 protein: CASSLRKEGTYNEQFF
CDR3 DNA: TGTGCCAGCAGCTTAAGAAAGGAGGGGACCTACAATGAGCAGTTCTTC
V gene: TRBV7-8
J gene: TRBJ2-1
D gene: -
clone size: few

CDR3 protein: CASSLNPANEQFF
CDR3 DNA: TGTGCCAGCAGCTTAAATCCAGCGAATGAGCAGTTCTTC
V gene: TRBV7-3
J gene: TRBJ2-1
D gene: -
clone size: few

CDR3 protein: CASMRAGTGELFF
CDR3 DNA: TGTGCCAGCATGAGGGCTGGCACCGGGGAGCTGTTTTTT
V gene: TRBV6-1
J gene: TRBJ2-2
D gene: -
clone size: -

CDR3 protein: CASSLGEGYSNIQYF
CDR3 DNA: TGTGCCAGCAGTTTGGGGGAGGGCTACTCAAACATTCAGTACTTC
V gene: TRBV27
J gene: TRBJ2-4
D gene: TRBD2
clone size: -

CDR3 protein: CASGMAGIYNEQFF
CDR3 DNA: TGTGCCAGCGGGATGGCGGGAATCTACAATGAGCAGTTCTTC
V gene: TRBV6-1
J gene: TRBJ2-1
D gene: -
clone size: -

CDR3 protein: CASSISGSYEQYF
CDR3 DNA: TGTGCCAGCAGTATCAGCGGGAGCTACGAGCAGTACTTC
V gene: TRBV25-1
J gene: TRBJ2-7
D gene: TRBD2
clone size: many

CDR3 protein: CAISEKIGTQYF
CDR3 DNA: TGTGCCATCAGTGAAAAGATAGGGACCCAGTACTTC
V gene: TRBV10-3
J gene: TRBJ2-5
D gene: -
clone size: -

CDR3 protein: CASSLIAESSYNEQFF
CDR3 DNA: TGTGCCAGCAGTTTAATCGCCGAGAGCTCCTACAATGAGCAGTTCTTC
V gene: TRBV28
J gene: TRBJ2-1
D gene: -
clone size: few

CDR3 protein: CASSPGQLLDTEAFF
CDR3 DNA: TGTGCCAGCTCCCCCGGACAGCTGTTAGACACTGAAGCTTTCTTT
V gene: TRBV18
J gene: TRBJ1-1
D gene: -
clone size: few

CDR3 protein: CSARAFGSSYEQYF
CDR3 DNA: TGCAGTGCTAGAGCCTTCGGGAGCTCCTACGAGCAGTACTTC
V gene: TRBV20-1
J gene: TRBJ2-7
D gene: -
clone size: -

CDR3 protein: CASSFGREFAGELFF
CDR3 DNA: TGTGCCAGCAGCTTTGGAAGGGAGTTCGCCGGGGAGCTGTTTTTT
V gene: TRBV7-3
J gene: TRBJ2-2
D gene: -
clone size: few

CDR3 protein: CASRRGGTGDTEAFF
CDR3 DNA: TGCGCCAGCAGAAGGGGTGGGACAGGGGACACTGAAGCTTTCTTT
V gene: TRBV5-1
J gene: TRBJ1-1
D gene: TRBD1
clone size: -

CDR3 protein: CASSPLAGSYQETQYF
CDR3 DNA: TGTGCCAGCTCACCACTAGCGGGGTCGTACCAAGAGACCCAGTACTTC
V gene: TRBV18
J gene: TRBJ2-5
D gene: TRBD2
clone size: -

CDR3 protein: CATRRTSGSSEETQYF
CDR3 DNA: TGTGCCACTCGGCGGACTAGCGGGAGTTCGGAAGAGACCCAGTACTTC
V gene: TRBV10-3
J gene: TRBJ2-5
D gene: TRBD2
clone size: few

CDR3 protein: CASSSQGARETQYF
CDR3 DNA: TGCGCCAGCAGCTCACAGGGGGCGCGGGAGACCCAGTACTTC
V gene: TRBV5-1
J gene: TRBJ2-5
D gene: TRBD1
clone size: few

CDR3 protein: CASRTGTGRSSQETQYF
CDR3 DNA: TGTGCCAGCAGGACCGGGACAGGGAGGTCATCCCAAGAGACCCAGTACTTC
V gene: TRBV12-3/TRBV12-4
J gene: TRBJ2-5
D gene: TRBD1
clone size: -

CDR3 protein: CASSLRASGPSSYEQYF
CDR3 DNA: TGTGCCAGCAGTTTGCGGGCTAGCGGTCCCAGCTCCTACGAGCAGTACTTC
V gene: TRBV12-3/TRBV12-4
J gene: TRBJ2-7
D gene: TRBD2
clone size: -

CDR3 protein: CSAHRGGRPYEQYF
CDR3 DNA: TGCAGTGCTCACCGGGGGGGACGACCCTACGAGCAGTACTTC
V gene: TRBV20-1
J gene: TRBJ2-7
D gene: TRBD2
clone size: few

CDR3 protein: CASSAGTGGTQYF
CDR3 DNA: TGTGCCAGCAGTGCGGGGACCGGGGGAACCCAGTACTTC
V gene: TRBV12-3/TRBV12-4
J gene: TRBJ2-5
D gene: -
clone size: -

CDR3 protein: CASTQKSGGNTGELFF
CDR3 DNA: TGTGCCAGCACCCAGAAGTCAGGGGGAAACACCGGGGAGCTGTTTTTT
V gene: TRBV12-3/TRBV12-4
J gene: TRBJ2-2
D gene: TRBD1
clone size: few